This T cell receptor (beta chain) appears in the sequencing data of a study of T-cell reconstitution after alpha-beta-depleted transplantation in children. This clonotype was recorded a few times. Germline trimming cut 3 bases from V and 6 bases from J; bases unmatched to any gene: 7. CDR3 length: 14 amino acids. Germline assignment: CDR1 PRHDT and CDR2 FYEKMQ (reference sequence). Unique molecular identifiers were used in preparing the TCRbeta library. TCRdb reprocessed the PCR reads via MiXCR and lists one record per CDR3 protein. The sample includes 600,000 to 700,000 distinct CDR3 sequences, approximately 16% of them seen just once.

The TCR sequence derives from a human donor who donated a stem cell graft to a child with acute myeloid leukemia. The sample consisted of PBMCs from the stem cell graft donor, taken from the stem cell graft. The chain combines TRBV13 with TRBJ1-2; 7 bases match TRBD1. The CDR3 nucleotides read TGTGCCAGCAGCTTGGGGACAGATTATAATGGCTACACCTTC. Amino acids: CASSLGTDYNGYTF.